The T cell receptor beta chain described here comes from a study of cytomegalovirus exposure and HLA in healthy donors. Study-level findings and limits: Later analysis demonstrated an association between a missense DCLRE1C variant and TCR beta V- and J-gene trimming.

As regards this clone: Its antigen is unknown.

V lost 0 bases to trimming and J lost 5 bases, with 6 bases between them. Germline values: CDR1 SGDLS, CDR2 YYNGEE. This CDR3 is built from 14 residues. The PCR had 60 Vbeta and 13 Jbeta primers. Sequenced by immunoSEQ multiplex PCR; TCRdb stores in-frame clones only, minus some. The repertoire consists of some 120,000 clones, with around 69% occurring once and the leading ten covering 8.2%. The chain joins TRBV9 to TRBJ1-6; possible D gene TRBD1, 6 bases. The sequence derives from a woman between 35 and 50 years old in good health and CMV-seropositive. The sample was PBMCs. DNA for the CDR3: TGTGCCAGCAGCGTAGGGACAGATAATTCACCCCTCCACTTT. This translates into CASSVGTDNSPLHF.